This T cell receptor (beta chain) stems from a study of graft-versus-host responses after intestinal transplantation. The overall study: Multivisceral, liver-intestinal, or isolated intestinal transplants were received by the recipients. Once they had received anti-thymocyte globulin induction, all recipients took tacrolimus and steroids for about three years.

Per the germline V gene, CDR1 is ENHRY and CDR2 is SYGVKD. Trimming stripped 6 bases from V and 0 bases from J, with 15 bases between. This CDR3 region has 15 residues. To note about this clone: Its antigen is as yet unknown.

Assay used: immunoSEQ multiplex PCR; TCRdb lists only in-frame clones, some missing. The sample records approximately 94,000 clones, roughly 90% being singletons. Findings of the study overall: Researchers found GvH clones in recipient marrow, and some showed up first in ileum or blood.

The chain recombines TRBV10-3 with TRBJ2-7; no clear D gene. The sequence was obtained from a human donor who was the organ donor for an intestinal transplant. The source material was unstimulated CD4+ T cells sorted from spleen or lymph node cells, sampled before transplant. The CDR3 protein is CAIRPSGPSSYEQYF. Here the CDR3 DNA reads TGTGCCATCAGGCCATCGGGCCCAAGCTCCTACGAGCAGTACTTC.